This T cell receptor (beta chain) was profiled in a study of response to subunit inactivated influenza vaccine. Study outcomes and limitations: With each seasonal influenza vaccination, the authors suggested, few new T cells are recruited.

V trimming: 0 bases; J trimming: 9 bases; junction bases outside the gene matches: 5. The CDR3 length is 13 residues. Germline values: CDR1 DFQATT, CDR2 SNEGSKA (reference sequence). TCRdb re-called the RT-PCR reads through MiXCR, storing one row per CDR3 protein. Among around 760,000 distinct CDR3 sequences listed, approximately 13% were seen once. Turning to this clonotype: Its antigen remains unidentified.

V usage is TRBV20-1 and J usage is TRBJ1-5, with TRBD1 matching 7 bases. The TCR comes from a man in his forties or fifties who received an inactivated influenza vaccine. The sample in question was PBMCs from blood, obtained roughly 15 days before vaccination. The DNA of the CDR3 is TGCAGTGCTAGAGATCGGAGGGGGCCGCCCCAGCATTTT. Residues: CSARDRRGPPQHF.